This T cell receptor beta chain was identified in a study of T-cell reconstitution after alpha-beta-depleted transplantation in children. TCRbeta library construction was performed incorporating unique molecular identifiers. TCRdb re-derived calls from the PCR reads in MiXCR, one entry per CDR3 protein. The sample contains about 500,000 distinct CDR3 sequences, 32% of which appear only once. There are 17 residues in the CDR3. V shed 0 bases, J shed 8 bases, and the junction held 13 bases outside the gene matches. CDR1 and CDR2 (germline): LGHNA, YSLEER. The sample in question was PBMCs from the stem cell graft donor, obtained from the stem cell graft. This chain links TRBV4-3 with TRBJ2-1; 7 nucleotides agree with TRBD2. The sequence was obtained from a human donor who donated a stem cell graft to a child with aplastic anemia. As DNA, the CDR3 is TGCGCCAGCAGCCAAGATCGAGGCGGGAGTGTGGGCTATGAGCAGTTCTTC. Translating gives CASSQDRGGSVGYEQFF.